This T cell receptor (beta chain) was sequenced in a study of blood T cells in healthy people across ages. Notes on the study in general: Donors of long life had a larger count of naive CD4+ cells and greater diversity than aged donors. Roughly linearly, TCR beta diversity per million T cells fell as age increased.

In germline, CDR1 is SGHVS, CDR2 FQNEAQ. This CDR3 spans 16 amino acids. V dropped 1 base and J dropped 9; count of bases not matched to a gene: 13. With a J-beta primer mix and a sample-barcoded 5' primer, a second PCR ran about 6 to 11 cycles. A tag from a template-switch adaptor with 12 random nucleotides marked each cDNA molecule. TCRdb recomputed calls from the 5' RACE reads with MiXCR, one row per CDR3 protein. The table lists roughly 700,000 distinct CDR3 sequences, over 45% of them singletons. This clonotype was detected only once. Its antigen is unknown. The J gene is TRBJ2-7, the V gene TRBV7-8, with 9 bases lining up with TRBD1. The receptor was isolated from a woman aged 55-75 years in good health. The sample consisted of blood. The CDR3 coding sequence is TGTGCCAGCAGCTTAGGCTCGGGACAGGGCCCCCAATTGCAGTACTTC. This translates into CASSLGSGQGPQLQYF.